This TCR beta chain was identified in a study of CD8 T cells in ankylosing spondylitis. Overall study results and limits: Disease-linked clones were found to be CD8+ and relatively rare in peripheral blood. Enrichment of disease-linked clones was reportedly significant in matched ankylosing spondylitis synovial fluid. Both synovial fluid and blood in reactive arthritis had previously been reported to carry some motif variants. What appeared characteristic of ankylosing spondylitis blood was a TCR beta motif of eight highly homologous variants.

This clonotype was seen only a few times. Its antigen remains unknown. CDR1 is LNHNV, CDR2 YYDKDF, per germline (reference sequence). After removal of 2 bases from V and 7 bases from J, the junction contained 11 bases not matched to a gene. The CDR3 is 17 amino acids. Making use of molecular barcodes, quantitative 5'-RACE generated TCR beta libraries. TCRdb itself ran the 5' RACE reads through MiXCR, one entry per CDR3 protein. Seen here are 450,000 or so distinct CDR3 sequences, roughly 26% observed once, and the top ten hold under 0.9%. The chain joins TRBV15 to TRBJ2-2; 9 bases fit TRBD2. This receptor was identified in a male donor with ankylosing spondylitis. Sequenced sample: blood, either unsorted or a sorted T cell fraction (not recorded which). The CDR3 loop is CATSRNFGGRADGELFF. Written as DNA, the CDR3 is TGTGCCACCAGCAGAAACTTCGGCGGGAGGGCCGACGGGGAGCTGTTTTTT.